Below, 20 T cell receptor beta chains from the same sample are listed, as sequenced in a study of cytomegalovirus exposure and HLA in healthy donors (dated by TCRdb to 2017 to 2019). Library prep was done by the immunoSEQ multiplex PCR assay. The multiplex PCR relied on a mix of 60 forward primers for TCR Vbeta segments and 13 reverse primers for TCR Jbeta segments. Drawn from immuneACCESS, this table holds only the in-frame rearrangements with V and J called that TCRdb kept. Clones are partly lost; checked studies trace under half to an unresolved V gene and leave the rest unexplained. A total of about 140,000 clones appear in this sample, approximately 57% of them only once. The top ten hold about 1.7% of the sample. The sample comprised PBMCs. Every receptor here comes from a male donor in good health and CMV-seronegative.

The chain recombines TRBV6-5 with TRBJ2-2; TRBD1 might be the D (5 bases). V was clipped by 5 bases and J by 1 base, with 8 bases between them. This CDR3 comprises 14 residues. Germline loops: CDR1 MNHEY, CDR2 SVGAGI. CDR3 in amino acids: CASSTGQNTGELFF. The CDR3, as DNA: TGTGCCAGCAGTACAGGACAGAACACCGGGGAGCTGTTTTTT.

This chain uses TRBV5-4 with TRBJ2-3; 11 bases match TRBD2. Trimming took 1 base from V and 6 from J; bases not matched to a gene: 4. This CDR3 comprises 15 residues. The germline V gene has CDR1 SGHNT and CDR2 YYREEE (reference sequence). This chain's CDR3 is CASSLLAGGEDTQYF. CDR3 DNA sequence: TGTGCCAGCAGCTTGCTAGCGGGGGGAGAGGATACGCAGTATTTT. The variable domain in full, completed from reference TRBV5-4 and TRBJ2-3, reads ETGVTQSPTHLIKTRGQQVTLRCSSQSGHNTVSWYQQALGQGPQFIFQYYREEENGRGNFPPRFSGLQFPNYSSELNVNALELDDSALYLCASSLLAGGEDTQYFGPGTRLTVL.

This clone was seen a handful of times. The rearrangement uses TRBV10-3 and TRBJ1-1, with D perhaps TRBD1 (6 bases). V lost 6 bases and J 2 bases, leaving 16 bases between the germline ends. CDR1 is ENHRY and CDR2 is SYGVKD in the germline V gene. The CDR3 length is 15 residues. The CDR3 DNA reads TGTGCCATCAGGAACAGGGTCGCAGGAAACACTGAAGCTTTCTTT. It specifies CAIRNRVAGNTEAFF.

CDR3 sequence (DNA): TGTGCCATCACGGGGTCCTATGGCTACACCTTC. Residues: CAITGSYGYTF. V and J are TRBV28 and TRBJ1-2; D gene unclear. Germline CDR1 and CDR2: MDHEN and SYDVKM. Trimming removed 10 bases from V and 4 bases from J, with 10 bases in between. The CDR3 spans 11 residues.

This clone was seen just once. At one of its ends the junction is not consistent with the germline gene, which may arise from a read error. CDR3: CAGSLVTGQNQPQHF. The CDR3 nucleotides are TGTGCCGGCAGCTTGGTCACAGGGCAGAATCAGCCCCAGCATTTT. The V gene is TRBV5-8, the J gene TRBJ1-5, with D perhaps matching TRBD1 (6 bases). The CDR3 has 15 residues. Germline CDR1 SGHTS, CDR2 YDEGEE.

CDR3 loop: CASSVGQGYNSPLHF. In DNA form, the CDR3 reads TGTGCCAGCAGTGTAGGACAGGGGTATAATTCACCCCTCCACTTT. V is TRBV6-5 and J is TRBJ1-6; 9 nucleotides match TRBD1. The CDR3 runs 15 residues. The V and J ends lost 5 bases and 4 bases, in that order; junction bases with no gene match: 3. Germline V gives CDR1 MNHEY, CDR2 SVGAGI.

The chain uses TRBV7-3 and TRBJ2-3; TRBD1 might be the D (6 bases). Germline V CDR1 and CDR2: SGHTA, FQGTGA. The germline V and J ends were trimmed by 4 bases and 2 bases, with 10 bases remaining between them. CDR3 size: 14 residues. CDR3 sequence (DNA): TGTGCCAGCAGCTCCGTGGGGGCCACAGATACGCAGTATTTT. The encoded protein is CASSSVGATDTQYF.

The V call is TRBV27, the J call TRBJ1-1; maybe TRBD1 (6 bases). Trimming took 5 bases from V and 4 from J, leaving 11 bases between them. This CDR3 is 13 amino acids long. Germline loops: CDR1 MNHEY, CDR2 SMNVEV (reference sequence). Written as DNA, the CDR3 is TGTGCCAGCAGTCAGGGGTTCTCCACTGAAGCTTTCTTT. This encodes CASSQGFSTEAFF.

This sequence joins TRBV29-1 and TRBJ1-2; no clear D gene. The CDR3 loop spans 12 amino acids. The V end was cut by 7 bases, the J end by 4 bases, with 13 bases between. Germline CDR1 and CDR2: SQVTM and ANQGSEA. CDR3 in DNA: TGCAGCGCAGAAGGAGATTCCTATGGCTACACCTTC. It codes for CSAEGDSYGYTF.

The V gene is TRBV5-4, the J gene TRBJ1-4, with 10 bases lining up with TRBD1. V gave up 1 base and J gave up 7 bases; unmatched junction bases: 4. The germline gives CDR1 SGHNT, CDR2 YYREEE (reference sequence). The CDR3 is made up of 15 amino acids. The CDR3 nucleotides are TGTGCCAGCAGCTTGAGACAGGGGGCCGCTGAAAAACTGTTTTTT. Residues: CASSLRQGAAEKLFF.

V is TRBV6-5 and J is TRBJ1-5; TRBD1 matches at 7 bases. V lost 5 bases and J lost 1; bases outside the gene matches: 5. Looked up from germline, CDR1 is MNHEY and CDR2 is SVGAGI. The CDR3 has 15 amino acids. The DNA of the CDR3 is TGTGCCAGCAGTGGGGACAGAGGGAGCAATCAGCCCCAGCATTTT. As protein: CASSGDRGSNQPQHF.

CDR3 protein: CASSFYNSGANVLTF. The CDR3 DNA sequence: TGTGCCAGCAGCTTTTATAACTCTGGGGCCAACGTCCTGACTTTC. This chain uses TRBV7-2 with TRBJ2-6, with D uncertain. V gave up 3 bases and J gave up 0 bases, with 6 bases separating them. The CDR3 totals 15 residues. Per germline, CDR1 SGHTA and CDR2 FQGNSA.

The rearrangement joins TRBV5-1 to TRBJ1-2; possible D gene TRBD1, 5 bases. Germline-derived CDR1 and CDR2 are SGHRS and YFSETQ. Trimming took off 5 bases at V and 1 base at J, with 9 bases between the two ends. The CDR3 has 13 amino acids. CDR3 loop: CASRSTDNYGYTF. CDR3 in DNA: TGCGCCAGCAGATCGACAGATAACTATGGCTACACCTTC. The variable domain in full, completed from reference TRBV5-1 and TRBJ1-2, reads KAGVTQTPRYLIKTRGQQVTLSCSPISGHRSVSWYQQTPGQGLQFLFEYFSETQRNKGNFPGRFSGRQFSNSRSEMNVSTLELGDSALYLCASRSTDNYGYTFGSGTRLTVV.

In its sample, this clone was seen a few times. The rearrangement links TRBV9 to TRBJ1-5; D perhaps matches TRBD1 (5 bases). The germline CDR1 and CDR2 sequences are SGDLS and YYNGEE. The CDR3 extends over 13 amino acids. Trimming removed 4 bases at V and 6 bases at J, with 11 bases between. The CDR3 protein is CASSLGEGQPQHF. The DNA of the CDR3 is TGTGCCAGCAGCTTGGGGGAGGGTCAGCCCCAGCATTTT.

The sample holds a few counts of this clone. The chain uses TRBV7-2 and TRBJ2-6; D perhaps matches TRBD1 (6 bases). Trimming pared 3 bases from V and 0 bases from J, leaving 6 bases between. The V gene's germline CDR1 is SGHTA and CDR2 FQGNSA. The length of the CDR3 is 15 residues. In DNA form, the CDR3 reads TGTGCCAGCAGCTTGGACAGCTCTGGGGCCAACGTCCTGACTTTC. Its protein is CASSLDSSGANVLTF.

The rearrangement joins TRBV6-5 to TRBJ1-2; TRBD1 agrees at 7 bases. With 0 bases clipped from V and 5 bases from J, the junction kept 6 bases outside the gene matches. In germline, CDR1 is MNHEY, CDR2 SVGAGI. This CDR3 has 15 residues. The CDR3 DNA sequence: TGTGCCAGCAGTTACTCGAAGTCAGGGGGATATGGCTACACCTTC. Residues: CASSYSKSGGYGYTF.

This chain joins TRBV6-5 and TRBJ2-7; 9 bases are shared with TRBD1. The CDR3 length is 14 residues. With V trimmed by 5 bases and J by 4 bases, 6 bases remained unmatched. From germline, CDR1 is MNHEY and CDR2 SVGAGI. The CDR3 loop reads CASSPQGAGYEQYF. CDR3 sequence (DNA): TGTGCCAGCAGTCCACAGGGGGCCGGGTACGAGCAGTACTTC.

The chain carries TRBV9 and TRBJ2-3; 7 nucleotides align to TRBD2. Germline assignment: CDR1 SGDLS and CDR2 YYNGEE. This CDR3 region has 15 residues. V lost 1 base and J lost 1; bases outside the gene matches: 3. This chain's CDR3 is CASSVSGVRTDTQYF. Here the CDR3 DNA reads TGTGCCAGCAGCGTAAGCGGGGTTCGCACAGATACGCAGTATTTT.

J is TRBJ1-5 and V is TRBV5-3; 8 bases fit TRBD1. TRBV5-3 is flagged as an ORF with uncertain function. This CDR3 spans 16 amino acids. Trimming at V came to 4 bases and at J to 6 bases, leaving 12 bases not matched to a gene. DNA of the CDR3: TGTGCCAGAAGCCCTACTTCGGACAGGGAAGTTCAGCCCCAGCATTTT. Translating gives CARSPTSDREVQPQHF.

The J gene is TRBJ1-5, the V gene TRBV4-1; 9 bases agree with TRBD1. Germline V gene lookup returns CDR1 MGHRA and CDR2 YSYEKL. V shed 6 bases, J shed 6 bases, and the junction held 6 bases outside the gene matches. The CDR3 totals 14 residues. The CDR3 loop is CASRRQGEGQPQHF. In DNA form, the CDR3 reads TGCGCCAGCAGAAGACAGGGGGAAGGTCAGCCCCAGCATTTT.